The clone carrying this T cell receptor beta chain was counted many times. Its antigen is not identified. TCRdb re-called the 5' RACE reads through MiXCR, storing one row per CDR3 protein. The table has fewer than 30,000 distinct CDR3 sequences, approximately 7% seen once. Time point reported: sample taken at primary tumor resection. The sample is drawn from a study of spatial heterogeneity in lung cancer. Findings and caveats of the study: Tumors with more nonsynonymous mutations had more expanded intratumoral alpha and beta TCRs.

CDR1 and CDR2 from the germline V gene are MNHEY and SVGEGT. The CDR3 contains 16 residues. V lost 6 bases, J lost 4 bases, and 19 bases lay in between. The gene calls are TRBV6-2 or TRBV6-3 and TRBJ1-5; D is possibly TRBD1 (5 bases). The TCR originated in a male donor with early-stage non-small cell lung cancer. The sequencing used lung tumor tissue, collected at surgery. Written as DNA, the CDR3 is TGTGCCAGCAGAAGTGGCCCCGAGACAGCGAATCAGCCCCAGCATTTT. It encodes CASRSGPETANQPQHF.